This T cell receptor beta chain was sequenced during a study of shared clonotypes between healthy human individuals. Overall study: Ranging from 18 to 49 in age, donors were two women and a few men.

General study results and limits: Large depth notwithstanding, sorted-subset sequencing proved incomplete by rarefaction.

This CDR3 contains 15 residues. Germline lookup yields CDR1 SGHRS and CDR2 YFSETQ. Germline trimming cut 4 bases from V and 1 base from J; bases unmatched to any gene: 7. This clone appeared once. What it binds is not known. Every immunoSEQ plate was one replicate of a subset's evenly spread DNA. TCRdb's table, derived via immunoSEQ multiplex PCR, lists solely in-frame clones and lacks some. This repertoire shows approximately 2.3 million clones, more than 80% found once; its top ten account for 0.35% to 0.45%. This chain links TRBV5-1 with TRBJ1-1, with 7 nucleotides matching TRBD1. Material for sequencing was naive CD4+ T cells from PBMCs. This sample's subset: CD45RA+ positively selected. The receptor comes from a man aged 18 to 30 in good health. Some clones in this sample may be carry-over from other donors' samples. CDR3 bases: TGCGCCAGCAGCCTACAGGGGTTTCCGAACACTGAAGCTTTCTTT. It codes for CASSLQGFPNTEAFF.